These 26 T cell receptor beta chains originate from one sample sequenced in a study of shared clonotypes between healthy human individuals. Assay: immunoSEQ multiplex PCR; the TCRdb copy retains only in-frame clones and omits some. Of about 2.4 million clones in the sample, over 85% were seen once. Sequencing was performed on naive CD4+ T cells from PBMCs. Regarding subset: CD45RA+ positively selected. These receptors were collected from a man aged 18 to 29 in good health. Some clones in this sample may be carry-over from other donors' samples.

The CDR3 is CASSGTSGLNTQYF. CDR3 bases: TGTGCCAGTAGTGGGACTAGCGGGTTGAATACGCAGTATTTT. The gene calls are TRBV19 and TRBJ2-3, with TRBD2 matching over 12 bases. J gave up 7 bases and V 5 bases, and 4 bases lay outside the gene matches. Germline V lookup: CDR1 LNHDA, CDR2 SQIVND (reference sequence). The CDR3 totals 14 residues.

J is TRBJ2-7 and V is TRBV6-6, with D maybe TRBD2 (5 bases). V lost 4 bases and J lost 0, with 10 bases in between. Germline V gene lookup returns CDR1 MNHNY and CDR2 SVGAGI (reference sequence). The CDR3 runs to 14 residues. CDR3 sequence: CASSLYGNSYEQYF. The DNA for the CDR3 is TGTGCCAGCAGTTTATACGGGAACTCCTACGAGCAGTACTTC.

V gene TRBV7-3 combines with J gene TRBJ2-2; 8 bases match TRBD2. The CDR3 loop spans 18 amino acids. Germline trimming cut 2 bases from V and 3 bases from J; bases unmatched to any gene: 11. Germline loops: CDR1 SGHTA, CDR2 FQGTGA. CDR3 amino acids: CASSLLPGAGGYTGELFF. The CDR3 nucleotides are TGTGCCAGCAGCTTACTTCCAGGGGCGGGAGGCTACACCGGGGAGCTGTTTTTT.

To note about this clone: The identical CDR3 is also encoded by other nucleotide sequences in the sample. The chain has TRBV19 and TRBJ1-2; no reliable D call. Germline-derived CDR1 and CDR2 are LNHDA and SQIVND (reference sequence). The CDR3 runs 12 residues. V dropped 5 bases and J dropped 0 bases, with 4 bases sitting between them. This CDR3 is CASSLTNYGYTF. The CDR3 DNA reads TGTGCCAGTAGTTTGACTAACTATGGCTACACCTTC.

This clone appeared once. The chain joins TRBV28 to TRBJ2-2; 9 bases map to TRBD1. Losses at the gene ends were 7 bases for V and 4 bases for J; bases not matched to a gene: 10. This CDR3 comprises 16 residues. The germline V gene encodes CDR1 MDHEN and CDR2 SYDVKM. In DNA form, the CDR3 reads TGTGCCAGCACCTCAAGGACAGGGGCGGTCACCGGGGAGCTGTTTTTT. Translated, it gives CASTSRTGAVTGELFF.

This clone occurred once. The genes are TRBV9 and TRBJ2-6, with a possible D match to TRBD1 (5 bases). This CDR3 is built from 19 residues. Germline loops: CDR1 SGDLS, CDR2 YYNGEE. V dropped 0 bases and J dropped 0 bases, with 16 bases sitting between them. The CDR3 bases are TGTGCCAGCAGCGTAGATGTCAGGGTGGTAAGCTCTGGGGCCAACGTCCTGACTTTC. The encoded protein is CASSVDVRVVSSGANVLTF. Drawing the rest from reference TRBV9 and TRBJ2-6, the complete variable domain is DSGVTQTPKHLITATGQRVTLRCSPRSGDLSVYWYQQSLDQGLQFLIQYYNGEERAKGNILERFSAQQFPDLHSELNLSSLELGDSALYFCASSVDVRVVSSGANVLTFGAGSRLTVL.

This CDR3 is CASSPYGVGNIQYF. The CDR3 DNA sequence: TGTGCCAGCTCACCCTACGGGGTTGGGAACATTCAGTACTTC. The J gene is TRBJ2-4, the V gene TRBV18; perhaps TRBD2 as D (5 bases). Deletions cut 3 bases from V and 7 bases from J, with 13 bases between. The CDR3 contains 14 residues. In germline, CDR1 is KGHSH, CDR2 LQKENI.

The gene calls are TRBV28 and TRBJ1-5, with TRBD1 as a possible D gene (5 bases). This CDR3 comprises 16 residues. The V gene lost 4 bases and the J gene lost 2 bases, with 15 bases spanning the gap. Germline assignment: CDR1 MDHEN and CDR2 SYDVKM. CDR3 region: CASSSLGTGGNQPQHF. CDR3 coding DNA: TGTGCCAGCAGTTCCCTTGGGACTGGGGGCAATCAGCCCCAGCATTTT.

The chain carries TRBV28 and TRBJ2-1, with TRBD2 matching over 7 bases. This CDR3 spans 11 amino acids. In germline, CDR1 is MDHEN, CDR2 SYDVKM. Trimming at V came to 5 bases and at J to 9 bases, leaving 1 base not matched to a gene. CDR3 in DNA: TGTGCCAGCAGTCCTAGCGGTGAGCAGTTCTTC. Translating gives CASSPSGEQFF.

The DNA of the CDR3 is TGTGCCAGCAGCTTTGGACAGCCCACAGATACGCAGTATTTT. This codes for CASSFGQPTDTQYF. The gene calls are TRBV11-2 and TRBJ2-3; possibly TRBD1 for D (6 bases). The CDR3 has 14 residues. V dropped 3 bases and J dropped 2 bases, with 9 bases sitting between them. The germline gives CDR1 SGHAT, CDR2 FQNNGV.

The CDR3 loop is CASSYVRGPQGYTF. As DNA, the CDR3 is TGTGCCAGCAGTTACGTCAGGGGCCCCCAGGGCTACACCTTC. The V and J genes are TRBV6-5 and TRBJ1-2; D is possibly TRBD1 (6 bases). The CDR3 loop spans 14 amino acids. Per the germline V gene, CDR1 is MNHEY and CDR2 is SVGAGI. Trimming pared 2 bases from V and 8 bases from J, leaving 15 bases between.

This rearrangement joins TRBV11-2 to TRBJ2-1; D gene unclear. Per the germline V gene, CDR1 is SGHAT and CDR2 is FQNNGV. The CDR3 has 13 residues. The V end was cut by 4 bases, the J end by 13 bases, with 17 bases between. In DNA form, the CDR3 reads TGTGCCAGCAGCTCCCAGCTTCAAGGGCTTCAGTTCTTC. It is translated as CASSSQLQGLQFF.

The chain is built from TRBV11-1 and TRBJ2-1; TRBD2 matches 9 bases. CDR1 and CDR2 from the germline V gene are SGHAT and FQDESV (reference sequence). With 4 bases clipped from V and 5 bases from J, the junction kept 18 bases outside the gene matches. The length of the CDR3 is 19 residues. CDR3 in DNA: TGTGCCAGCAGCTCGGGGCTAGCGGGAATGGTCCTCGGCGACAATGAGCAGTTCTTC. It specifies CASSSGLAGMVLGDNEQFF.

The chain joins TRBV29-1 to TRBJ1-4; D is ambiguous. V lost 2 bases to trimming and J lost 7 bases, with 11 bases between them. The CDR3 sequence is 13 residues long. CDR1 and CDR2 (germline): SQVTM, ANQGSEA. CDR3 coding DNA: TGCAGCGTTGAAAGGGTGCGAGGTGAAAAACTGTTTTTT. Its protein is CSVERVRGEKLFF.

V gene TRBV12-5 combines with J gene TRBJ2-1, with D tentatively TRBD1 (6 bases). The V end was cut by 0 bases, the J end by 7 bases, with 7 bases between. This CDR3 has 13 residues. Germline V gene lookup returns CDR1 LGHNT and CDR2 FRNRAP. The CDR3 DNA is TGTGCTAGTGGTTTGGTAGGGGGTAATGAGCAGTTCTTC. As protein: CASGLVGGNEQFF. Filled out from reference TRBV12-5 and TRBJ2-1, the complete variable domain reads DARVTQTPRHKVTEMGQEVTMRCQPILGHNTVFWYRQTMMQGLELLAYFRNRAPLDDSGMPKDRFSAEMPDATLATLKIQPSEPRDSAVYFCASGLVGGNEQFFGPGTRLTVL.

The V and J genes are TRBV28 and TRBJ2-7; D is possibly TRBD2 (6 bases). This CDR3 comprises 13 residues. V was shortened by 6 bases and J by 0 bases, with 9 bases between the two germline ends. CDR1 and CDR2 (germline): MDHEN, SYDVKM. The CDR3 region has the DNA TGTGCCAGCAGGCGGGGAAGCTCCTACGAGCAGTACTTC. This codes for CASRRGSSYEQYF. Supplemented by reference TRBV28 and TRBJ2-7, the full variable domain reads DVKVTQSSRYLVKRTGEKVFLECVQDMDHENMFWYRQDPGLGLRLIYFSYDVKMKEKGDIPEGYSVSREKKERFSLILESASTNQTSMYLCASRRGSSYEQYFGPGTRLTVT.

V usage is TRBV6-5 and J usage is TRBJ1-2; D ambiguous. The CDR3 loop spans 14 amino acids. V lost 2 bases and J lost 2, with 9 bases in between. The germline V gene encodes CDR1 MNHEY and CDR2 SVGAGI. The DNA for the CDR3 is TGTGCCAGCAGTTACAGGGCTGAGAACTATGGCTACACCTTC. Its translation: CASSYRAENYGYTF.

This clone was detected only once. This rearrangement joins TRBV7-7 to TRBJ2-2, with 13 positions matching TRBD2. Germline V lookup: CDR1 SSHAT, CDR2 FNYEAQ (reference sequence). CDR3 length: 16 amino acids. V lost 4 bases, J lost 7 bases, and 6 bases stayed unmatched. Here the CDR3 reads CASSSGTSGTGGELFF. The CDR3 DNA is TGTGCCAGCAGCTCCGGGACTAGCGGGACTGGCGGGGAGCTGTTTTTT.

As for this clone: One base away lies a much larger clone, so this may be a sequencing read error. The chain has TRBV10-2 and TRBJ1-5, with 9 bases matching TRBD1. The CDR3 consists of 14 residues. From germline, CDR1 is WSHSY and CDR2 SAAADI. V trimming: 4 bases; J trimming: 2 bases; junction bases outside the gene matches: 0. The CDR3 spells CASSGTGGNQPQHF. The CDR3 DNA reads TGCGCCAGCAGTGGGACAGGGGGCAATCAGCCCCAGCATTTT.

On this clone: Other nucleotide sequences in the sample specify the same CDR3. The chain links TRBV28 to TRBJ1-5, with D maybe TRBD1 (6 bases). Trimming took 3 bases from V and 2 from J, leaving 11 bases between them. The CDR3 extends over 15 amino acids. Germline CDR1 MDHEN, CDR2 SYDVKM. The CDR3 DNA reads as TGTGCCAGCAGTTTGGGGGGGCTAGGCAATCAGCCCCAGCATTTT. The encoded protein is CASSLGGLGNQPQHF.

The CDR3 loop reads CASAFGLGEQYF. The DNA for the CDR3 is TGTGCCAGCGCCTTCGGTCTCGGTGAGCAGTACTTC. The chain uses TRBV6-1 and TRBJ2-7, with D unclear. Germline CDR1 is MNHNS and CDR2 is SASEGT. Trimming stripped 8 bases from V and 7 bases from J, with 15 bases between. The CDR3 covers 12 residues.

The chain couples TRBV30 to TRBJ1-5, with D perhaps TRBD1 (5 bases). This CDR3 has 16 residues. Trimming left V 0 bases short and J 5 bases short, with 17 bases between. Germline CDR1 and CDR2: GTSNPN and SVGIG (reference sequence). CDR3 sequence reads: CAWSVAQIGGYQPQHF. In DNA, the CDR3 is TGTGCCTGGAGTGTTGCTCAGATTGGGGGATATCAGCCCCAGCATTTT.

V usage is TRBV9 and J usage is TRBJ2-5, with D possibly matching TRBD1 (5 bases). From germline, CDR1 is SGDLS and CDR2 YYNGEE. V lost 1 base to trimming and J lost 5 bases, with 15 bases between them. CDR3 length: 15 amino acids. CDR3 sequence: CASSVQGRIGETQYF. CDR3 bases: TGTGCCAGCAGCGTACAGGGAAGAATCGGTGAGACCCAGTACTTC.

This clone was seen just once. The V and J genes are TRBV5-6 and TRBJ1-3; D remains unclear. V lost 7 bases to trimming and J lost 2 bases, with 13 bases between them. The CDR3 totals 14 residues. Germline V gives CDR1 SGHDT, CDR2 YYEEEE. The CDR3 region has the DNA TGTGCCAGCCGAACCTTGCTGGCTGGAAACACCATATATTTT. This sequence encodes CASRTLLAGNTIYF.

The rearrangement uses TRBV5-5 and TRBJ2-1; 14 bases line up with TRBD2. Germline CDR1 and CDR2: SGHKS and YYEKEE (reference sequence). The CDR3 has 15 amino acids. Trimming cost V 5 bases and J 5 bases; bases outside gene matches: 3. The CDR3 region is CASSPTSGRDNEQFF. CDR3 DNA: TGTGCCAGCAGTCCGACTAGCGGGAGGGACAATGAGCAGTTCTTC.

This clone was observed once. The chain has TRBV6-1 and TRBJ1-6; perhaps TRBD1 as D (5 bases). V was pared by 4 bases and J by 4 bases, with 17 bases between. The CDR3 has 17 residues. Germline loops: CDR1 MNHNS, CDR2 SASEGT. The CDR3 loop reads CASSASGQSRYNSPLHF. In DNA, the CDR3 is TGTGCCAGCAGTGCCTCGGGGCAGTCTCGATATAATTCACCCCTCCACTTT.